These 5 T cell receptor beta chains came from one sample sequenced in a study of vaccination and CD4 T cells after COVID-19. Treatment in this sample: approximately 9-day PBMC culture with coronavirus spike peptide pools or control peptides (ViraFEST assay). Once obtained from cultured CD4+ T cells, the DNA was sequenced using the Oncomine TCR Beta short-read assay. MiXCR, run by TCRdb on the PCR reads, gives a single entry per CDR3 protein. Counted here are 27,000 or so distinct CDR3 sequences, 45% to 50% occurring once; the ten biggest clones make up 6% to 7.5%. Antigens for these TCRs are unknown. Material: CD4+ T cells from blood, cultured in vitro. Source of these receptors: a human donor who had recovered from COVID-19.

The chain has TRBV7-9 and TRBJ2-5; 10 bases line up with TRBD2. The CDR3 has 14 residues. The V gene end was trimmed by 8 bases and the J gene end by 5 bases; junction bases not matched to a gene: 8. Germline CDR1 SEHNR, CDR2 FQNEAQ (reference sequence). The CDR3 DNA sequence: TGTGCCAGCCGGGATAGCGGGGGGACTGAGACCCAGTACTTC. It is translated as CASRDSGGTETQYF.

This chain links TRBV20-1 with TRBJ1-5, with a tentative D call TRBD1 (5 bases). The germline V and J ends were trimmed by 3 bases and 4 bases, with 10 bases remaining between them. Germline values: CDR1 DFQATT, CDR2 SNEGSKA (reference sequence). The CDR3 has 13 residues. In DNA, the CDR3 is TGCAGTGCTAGCGGGCAGGGAAATCAGCCCCAGCATTTT. Translated, it gives CSASGQGNQPQHF.

This chain joins TRBV2 and TRBJ1-5; a possible D gene is TRBD1 (5 bases). This CDR3 comprises 14 residues. From germline, CDR1 is SNHLY and CDR2 FYNNEI. Trimming stripped 6 bases from V and 4 bases from J, with 13 bases between. Written as DNA, the CDR3 is TGTGCCAGCAGGGGACCTGAACCGAATCAGCCCCAGCATTTT. Encoded protein: CASRGPEPNQPQHF.

The V gene is TRBV6-5, the J gene TRBJ2-3; no firm D call. The CDR3 has 12 amino acids. Trimming stripped 4 bases from V and 0 bases from J, with 2 bases between. Looked up from germline, CDR1 is MNHEY and CDR2 is SVGAGI. The CDR3 region is CASSFSTDTQYF. The CDR3 DNA follows: TGTGCCAGCAGTTTTAGCACAGATACGCAGTATTTT.

The chain couples TRBV15 to TRBJ1-6; no reliable D call. CDR1 and CDR2 (germline): LNHNV, YYDKDF (reference sequence). There are 16 residues in the CDR3. V shed 1 base and J shed 1 base, with 8 bases lying between them. The CDR3 bases are TGTGCCACCAGCAGAGTGACCAGTTCCTATAATTCACCCCTCCACTTT. Translated: CATSRVTSSYNSPLHF.